Here is one T cell receptor (beta chain) with its context. Its matching antigen is unknown. Germline CDR1 reads SNHLY; CDR2 reads FYNNEI. The CDR3 runs 15 residues. V lost 4 bases, J lost 7 bases, and 20 bases lay in between. This table comes from immunoSEQ multiplex PCR, and its TCRdb copy is limited to in-frame clones, with some not included. The repertoire consists of fewer than 110,000 clones, with around 88% occurring once and the leading ten covering approximately 17%. During the collection period, no donor immune events like infections were recorded. This specimen belongs to a study of identifying expanded T cells in peripheral blood. Points from the study as a whole: Differentially abundant clones: roughly 1.3 between replicates, approximately 15 at roughly 13 days, roughly 18 at four. Across healthy donors, higher total template counts meant significantly greater approximately two-week count variance.

The receptor comes from a person between 18 and 75 years old in good health. The V and J genes are TRBV2 and TRBJ2-7, with D possibly matching TRBD2 (5 bases). Sequences were obtained from blood. The CDR3 coding sequence is TGTGCCAGCAGTGGCCCTCTTCGCGGGTATGATGAGCAGTACTTC. Protein: CASSGPLRGYDEQYF. The full variable domain, completed using reference TRBV2 and TRBJ2-7, is EPEVTQTPSHQVTQMGQEVILRCVPISNHLYFYWYRQILGQKVEFLVSFYNNEISEKSEIFDDQFSVERPDGSNFTLKIRSTKLEDSAMYFCASSGPLRGYDEQYFGPGTRLTVT.